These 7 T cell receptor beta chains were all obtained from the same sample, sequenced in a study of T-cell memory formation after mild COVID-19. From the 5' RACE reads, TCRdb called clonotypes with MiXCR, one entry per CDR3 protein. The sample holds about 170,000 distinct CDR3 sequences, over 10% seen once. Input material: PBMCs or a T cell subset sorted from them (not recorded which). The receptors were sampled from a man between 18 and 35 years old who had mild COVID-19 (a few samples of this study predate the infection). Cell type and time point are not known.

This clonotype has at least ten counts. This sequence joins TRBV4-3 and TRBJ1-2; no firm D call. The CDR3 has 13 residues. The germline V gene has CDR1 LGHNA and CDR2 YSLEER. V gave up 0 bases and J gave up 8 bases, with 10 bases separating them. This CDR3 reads CASSQDRGRGYTF. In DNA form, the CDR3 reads TGCGCCAGCAGCCAAGATCGGGGAAGAGGCTACACCTTC.

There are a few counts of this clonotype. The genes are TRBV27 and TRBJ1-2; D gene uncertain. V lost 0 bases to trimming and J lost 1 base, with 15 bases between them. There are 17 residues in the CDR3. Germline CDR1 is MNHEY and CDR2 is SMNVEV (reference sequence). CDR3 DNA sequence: TGTGCCAGCAGTTTATCACCAGCCTATGGAGATAACTATGGCTACACCTTC. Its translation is CASSLSPAYGDNYGYTF.

This CDR3 reads CASSYRTGQGRGLRSSYEQYV. The CDR3 coding sequence is TGTGCCAGCAGTTACCGCACGGGACAGGGAAGGGGACTCCGGAGCTCCTACGAGCAGTACGTC. This sequence joins TRBV6-2 or TRBV6-3 and TRBJ2-7, with 9 bases lining up with TRBD1. V shed 2 bases, J shed 0 bases, and the junction held 20 bases outside the gene matches. Germline lookup yields CDR1 MNHEY and CDR2 SVGEGT. The CDR3 has 21 amino acids.

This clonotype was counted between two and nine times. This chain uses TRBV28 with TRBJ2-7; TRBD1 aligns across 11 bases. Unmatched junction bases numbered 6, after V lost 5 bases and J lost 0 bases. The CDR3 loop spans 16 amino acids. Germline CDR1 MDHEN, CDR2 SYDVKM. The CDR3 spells CASSPAGTGGSYEQYV. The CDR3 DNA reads TGTGCCAGCAGTCCCGCCGGGACAGGGGGCTCCTACGAGCAGTACGTC.

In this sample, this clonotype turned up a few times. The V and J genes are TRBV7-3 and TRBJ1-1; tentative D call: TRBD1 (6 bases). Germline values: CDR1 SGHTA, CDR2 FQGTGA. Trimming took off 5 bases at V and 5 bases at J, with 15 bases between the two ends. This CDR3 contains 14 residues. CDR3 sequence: CASSRGQWDTEAFF. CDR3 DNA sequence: TGTGCCAGCAGCCGGGGACAATGGGATACTGAAGCTTTCTTT.

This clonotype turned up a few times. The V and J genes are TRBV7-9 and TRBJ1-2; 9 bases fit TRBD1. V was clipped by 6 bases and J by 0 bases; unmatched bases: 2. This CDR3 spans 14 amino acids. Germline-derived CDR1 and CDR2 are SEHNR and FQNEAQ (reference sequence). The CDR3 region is CASRRQGANYGYTF. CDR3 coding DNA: TGTGCCAGCAGACGACAGGGGGCTAACTATGGCTACACCTTC.

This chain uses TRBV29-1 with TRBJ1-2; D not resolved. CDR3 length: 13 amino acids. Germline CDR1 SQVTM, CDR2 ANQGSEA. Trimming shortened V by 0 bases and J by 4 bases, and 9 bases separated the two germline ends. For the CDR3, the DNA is TGCAGCGTTGAAGATTCGGACCTCTATGGCTACACCTTC. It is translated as CSVEDSDLYGYTF.